The rows below give T cell receptor beta chains drawn from one sample of a study of blood T cell repertoires in COVID-19. The method was immunoSEQ multiplex PCR; TCRdb's version includes in-frame clones alone and lacks a portion of them. This sample carries 110,000 to 150,000 clones, over 80% of them seen once, and the ten largest clones take less than 2%. The sequencing sample was made of peripheral blood. The receptors shown here come from a woman aged 45-65 years with acute or convalescent COVID-19. The CDR3 runs from the conserved cysteine through the conserved F or W. D genes are given only for firm matches. The size entry is marked missing in some rows and otherwise reads once, few, many or a size class.

D	size	J	V	DNA	CDR3
TRBD1	-	TRBJ1-4	TRBV5-1	TGCGCCAGCAGGACCGGGACAGGGAATGAAAAACTGTTTTTT	CASRTGTGNEKLFF
-	-	TRBJ2-7	TRBV19	TGTGCCAGTAGTCAGGACTACCGATACGAGCAGTACTTC	CASSQDYRYEQYF
-	-	TRBJ1-1	TRBV3-1/TRBV3-2	TGTGCCAGCAGTAAATCCCACCAGGGTGGCACTGAAGCTTTCTTT	CASSKSHQGGTEAFF
-	-	TRBJ2-7	TRBV27	TGTGCCAGCAGTCCCACCCCGGGATCCAACTCCTACGAGCAGTACTTC	CASSPTPGSNSYEQYF
TRBD2	-	TRBJ2-3	TRBV6-5	TGTGCCAGCAGTTATTACGCGGGAGAAAGAGATACGCAGTATTTT	CASSYYAGERDTQYF
TRBD1	-	TRBJ1-4	TRBV4-1	TGCGCCAGCAGCCTTCCGGGACAGGGTAGTGAAAAACTGTTTTTT	CASSLPGQGSEKLFF
-	-	TRBJ1-2	TRBV18	TGTGCCAGCTCACCCTCAACTCCCTTTGGCTACACCTTC	CASSPSTPFGYTF
TRBD1	-	TRBJ1-5	TRBV19	TGTGCCAGTAGTCGACAGGGGGTCGATCAGCCCCAGCATTTT	CASSRQGVDQPQHF
-	-	TRBJ2-3	TRBV28	TGTGCCAGCAGTTTCTGGGCAGGCACAGATACGCAGTATTTT	CASSFWAGTDTQYF
TRBD1	-	TRBJ2-5	TRBV7-7	TGTGCTAGCAGCTTAAGGCCAGGGGGCTTGGAGACCCAGTACTTC	CASSLRPGGLETQYF
-	-	TRBJ1-6	TRBV4-1	TGCGCCAGCAGCCAACCCCCGGGACTTGACCTCTATAATTCACCCCTCCACTTT	CASSQPPGLDLYNSPLHF
TRBD2	-	TRBJ2-3	TRBV19	TGTGCCAGTAGTAGGAAAGGGACAGGAGGACTAGCGGGAGATACGCAGTATTTT	CASSRKGTGGLAGDTQYF
TRBD1	-	TRBJ1-5	TRBV28	TGTGCCAGCAGTTTACTGGACAGGGGACGCAATCAGCCCCAGCATTTT	CASSLLDRGRNQPQHF
TRBD2	-	TRBJ2-1	TRBV6-5	TGTGCCAGCAGCCTAACTAGCGGGACCTACAATGAGCAGTTCTTC	CASSLTSGTYNEQFF
TRBD1	-	TRBJ2-3	TRBV19	TGTGCCAGTAGTACGACAGGGGCCACAGATACGCAGTATTTT	CASSTTGATDTQYF
TRBD2	-	TRBJ2-3	TRBV7-3	TGTGCCAGCAGCCTGGGACTAACTAGCACAGATACGCAGTATTTT	CASSLGLTSTDTQYF
-	-	TRBJ1-2	TRBV20-1	TGCAGTGGTTATCGAGGTTATGGCTACACCTTC	CSGYRGYGYTF
TRBD2	-	TRBJ2-5	TRBV23-1	TGCGCCAGCAGTCGACTAGACAGGGGTTATAGCGGGAGGCTGGAGACCCAGTACTTC	CASSRLDRGYSGRLETQYF
-	-	TRBJ2-7	TRBV5-4	TGTGCCAGCAGTTTTGGCCTCTACGAGCAGTACTTC	CASSFGLYEQYF
TRBD1	-	TRBJ1-2	TRBV19	TGTGCCAGTAGTATTGGGACAGGGGGCGATGGCTACACCTTC	CASSIGTGGDGYTF
-	-	TRBJ1-1	TRBV6-5	TGTGCCAGCAGAATACAGGGCCTCGGGGACACTGAAGCTTTCTTT	CASRIQGLGDTEAFF
-	-	TRBJ1-5	TRBV12-3/TRBV12-4	TGTGCCAGCAGTCTCCCGGATCAGCCCCAGCATTTT	CASSLPDQPQHF
-	-	TRBJ1-6	TRBV5-1	TGCGCCAGCAGGCTACAGGACCTACCCCTCCACTTT	CASRLQDLPLHF
TRBD1	once	TRBJ1-2	TRBV29-1	TGCAGCGCCGGGACAGGGGTCTTGGGCTACACCTTC	CSAGTGVLGYTF
TRBD1	-	TRBJ2-7	TRBV6-5	TGTGCCAGCAGGCCTAACCGGGACAGAACCTACGAGCAGTACTTC	CASRPNRDRTYEQYF